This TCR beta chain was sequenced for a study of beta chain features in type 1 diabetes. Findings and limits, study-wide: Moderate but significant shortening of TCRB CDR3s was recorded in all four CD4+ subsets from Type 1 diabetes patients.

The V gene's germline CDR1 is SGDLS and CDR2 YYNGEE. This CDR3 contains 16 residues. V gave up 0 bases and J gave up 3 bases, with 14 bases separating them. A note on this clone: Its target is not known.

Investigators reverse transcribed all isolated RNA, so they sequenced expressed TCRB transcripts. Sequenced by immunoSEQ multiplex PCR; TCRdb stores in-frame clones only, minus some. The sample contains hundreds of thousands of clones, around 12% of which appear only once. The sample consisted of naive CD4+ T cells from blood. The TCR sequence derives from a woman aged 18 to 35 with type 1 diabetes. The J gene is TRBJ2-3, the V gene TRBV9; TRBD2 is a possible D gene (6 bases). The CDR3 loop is CASSVGPGVSTDTQYF. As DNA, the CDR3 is TGTGCCAGCAGCGTAGGACCGGGAGTCAGTACAGATACGCAGTATTTT.